This T cell receptor beta chain was retrieved from a study of Graves' ophthalmopathy and Graves' hyperthyroidism. Notes on this clonotype: Its specificity is not known. A read error may explain this, as a much larger clone is one base away.

Whole-study results and caveats: Between ophthalmopathy and stable hyperthyroidism, a 13-signature model drew a separation with 85% to 90% sensitivity and about 80% specificity.

Enrollment excluded any patients with other autoimmune diseases, uncontrolled infections, pregnancy or lactation. The PBMCs had their origin in around 10 ml of fresh peripheral blood. TCR beta CDR3 regions were amplified from RNA transcripts. The first-round RT-PCR employed HTBI primers together with the Qiagen OneStep RT-PCR kit. A multiplex PCR was then performed as the second round. MiXCR, applied by TCRdb to the multiplex PCR reads, yields one record per CDR3 protein. The table lists 200,000 to 250,000 distinct CDR3 sequences, approximately 29% of them singletons, with about 9.3% in the top ten. Germline lookup yields CDR1 KGHSH and CDR2 LQKENI. The V gene end was trimmed by 8 bases and the J gene end by 6 bases; junction bases not matched to a gene: 12. CDR3 length equals 15 residues.

The specimen sequenced was peripheral blood. This chain links TRBV18 with TRBJ2-7; TRBD2 aligns across 11 bases. The source of this sequence is a man in his forties or fifties with Graves' ophthalmopathy. The CDR3 loop is CASQRTSGSICEQYF. As DNA, the CDR3 is TGTGCCAGCCAACGCACTAGCGGGAGTATTTGCGAGCAGTACTTC.